Listed here is a single T cell receptor beta chain. Assay used: immunoSEQ multiplex PCR; TCRdb lists only in-frame clones, some missing. The data contain about 100,000 clones, about 90% of them singletons. The sample comes from a study of identifying expanded T cells in peripheral blood. No infections or other immune events were documented during collection. The V gene lost 8 bases and the J gene lost 0 bases, with 11 bases spanning the gap. This CDR3 region has 14 residues. Per the germline V gene, CDR1 is SNHLY and CDR2 is FYNNEI. This chain joins TRBV2 and TRBJ2-1; D is uncertain. This TCR derives from a person aged 18-70 years in good health. The material sequenced was blood. The CDR3 sequence is CASPTFSSYNEQFF. DNA for the CDR3: TGTGCCAGCCCGACCTTTAGCTCCTACAATGAGCAGTTCTTC.